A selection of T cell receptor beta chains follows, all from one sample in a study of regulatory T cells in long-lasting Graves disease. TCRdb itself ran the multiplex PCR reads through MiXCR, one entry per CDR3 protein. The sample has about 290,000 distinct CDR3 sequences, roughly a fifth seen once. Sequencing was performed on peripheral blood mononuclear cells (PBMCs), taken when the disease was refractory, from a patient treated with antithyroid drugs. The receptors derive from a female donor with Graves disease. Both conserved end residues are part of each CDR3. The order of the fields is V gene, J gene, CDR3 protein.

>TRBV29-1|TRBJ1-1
CSVVAQEGTEAFF
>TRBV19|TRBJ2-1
CASSWDVYSYNEQFF
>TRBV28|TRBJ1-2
CASSLSGGGWGYGYTF
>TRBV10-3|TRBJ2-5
CAISESNTRGVTQYF
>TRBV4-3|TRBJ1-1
CASSQDRLPNTEAFF
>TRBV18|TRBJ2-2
CASSPIHLAGNAGELFF
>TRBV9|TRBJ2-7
CANSVDWRTYEQYF
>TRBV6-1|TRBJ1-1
CASRRGSHTEAFF
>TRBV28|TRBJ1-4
CASSLWGIANEKLFF
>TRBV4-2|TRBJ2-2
CASSQGLAGKGELFF
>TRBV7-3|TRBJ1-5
CASSLTQYRDASNQPQHF
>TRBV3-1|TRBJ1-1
CASSQEGINTEAFF
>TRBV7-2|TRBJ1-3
CASSFTKGTVGNTIYF
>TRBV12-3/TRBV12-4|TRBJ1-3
CASSSAGNTIYF
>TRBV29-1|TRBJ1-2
CSVELPEIYGYTF
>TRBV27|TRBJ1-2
CASSSSANYGYTF
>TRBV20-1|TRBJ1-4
CSARPSNEKLFF
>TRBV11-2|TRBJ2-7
CASSWTGPPYEQYF
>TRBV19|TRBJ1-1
CASSTPTRGRRSEAFF
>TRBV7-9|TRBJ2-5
CASSAWTGQKYQETQYF
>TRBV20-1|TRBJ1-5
CSADSTGGQPQHF
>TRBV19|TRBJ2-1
CASNRAGGGSEQFF
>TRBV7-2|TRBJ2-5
CASSLVRVQETQYF
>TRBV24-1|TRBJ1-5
CATSEGQLNQPQHF
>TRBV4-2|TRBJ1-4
CASSQRRVATNEKLFF
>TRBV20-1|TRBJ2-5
CSARRQETQYF
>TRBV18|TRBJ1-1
CASSPSYTAEAFF
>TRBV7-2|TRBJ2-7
CASSRRQISSYEQYF